The 11 T cell receptor beta chains listed next were all sequenced from one sample in a study of cytomegalovirus exposure and HLA in healthy donors. This PCR relied on a set of 60 Vbeta primers and 13 Jbeta primers. Using immunoSEQ multiplex PCR, the repertoire was profiled, and TCRdb retains in-frame clones only, with some absent. The sample holds about 160,000 clones, about four fifths seen once. The material sequenced was PBMCs. The origin of the receptors is a male donor in good health and CMV-seronegative.

This chain links TRBV11-2 with TRBJ2-3; 9 bases match TRBD1. Germline CDR1 SGHAT, CDR2 FQNNGV. The ends lost 5 bases at V and 3 bases at J; junction bases unmatched: 12. The CDR3 loop spans 17 amino acids. This chain's CDR3 is CASSPPHDRGRTDTQYF. The CDR3 DNA is TGTGCCAGCAGCCCCCCCCACGACAGGGGGAGGACAGATACGCAGTATTTT. Full variable domain (outside the CDR3, taken from reference TRBV11-2 and TRBJ2-3): EAGVAQSPRYKIIEKRQSVAFWCNPISGHATLYWYQQILGQGPKLLIQFQNNGVVDDSQLPKDRFSAERLKGVDSTLKIQPAKLEDSAVYLCASSPPHDRGRTDTQYFGPGTRLTVL.

This rearrangement joins TRBV7-9 to TRBJ2-4; 7 bases are a match to TRBD2. Germline V lookup: CDR1 SEHNR, CDR2 FQNEAQ (reference sequence). The CDR3 is made up of 14 amino acids. Germline trimming cut 4 bases from V and 6 bases from J; bases unmatched to any gene: 6. The chain's CDR3 is CASSSSGTGNIQYF. CDR3 coding DNA: TGTGCCAGCAGCTCCAGCGGGACGGGAAACATTCAGTACTTC.

This clone has more than one count but fewer than ten. V gene TRBV5-1 combines with J gene TRBJ2-5, with 7 bases fitting TRBD2. The germline V gene encodes CDR1 SGHRS and CDR2 YFSETQ. The CDR3 has 14 amino acids. The junction had 4 bases not matched to a gene; V was cut back by 4 bases and J by 1 base. CDR3 nucleotide sequence: TGCGCCAGCAGCCGCGGCGGGGGCCAAGAGACCCAGTACTTC. This translates into CASSRGGGQETQYF. Supplemented by reference TRBV5-1 and TRBJ2-5, the full variable domain reads KAGVTQTPRYLIKTRGQQVTLSCSPISGHRSVSWYQQTPGQGLQFLFEYFSETQRNKGNFPGRFSGRQFSNSRSEMNVSTLELGDSALYLCASSRGGGQETQYFGPGTRLLVL.

This chain joins TRBV27 and TRBJ2-7; D is uncertain. This CDR3 contains 11 residues. In germline, CDR1 is MNHEY, CDR2 SMNVEV (reference sequence). Trimming took 8 bases from V and 2 from J, leaving 7 bases between them. The CDR3 loop reads CASGPPYEQYF. CDR3 in DNA: TGTGCCAGCGGCCCCCCCTACGAGCAGTACTTC.

The J gene is TRBJ2-5, the V gene TRBV9; TRBD2 agrees at 7 bases. V lost 2 bases and J lost 4; bases outside the gene matches: 5. This CDR3 is 14 amino acids long. Looked up from germline, CDR1 is SGDLS and CDR2 is YYNGEE. CDR3 protein: CASSVSWGGETQYF. CDR3 bases: TGTGCCAGCAGCGTGTCCTGGGGGGGAGAGACCCAGTACTTC.

This clone was picked up one time. The chain carries TRBV2 and TRBJ2-7, with 10 positions matching TRBD2. Germline loops: CDR1 SNHLY, CDR2 FYNNEI. V lost 6 bases to trimming and J lost 7 bases; unmatched junction nucleotides: 15. The CDR3 runs 16 residues. CDR3 bases: TGTGCCAGCAGGGGTACTAGCGGGACTTACACTTGGGAGCAGTACTTC. It translates to CASRGTSGTYTWEQYF.

In the case of this clone: One end of the junction does not line up with germline, which may come from a read error. The gene calls are TRBV7-9 and TRBJ1-1; D might be TRBD1 (6 bases). This CDR3 is built from 12 residues. Germline lookup yields CDR1 SEHNR and CDR2 FQNEAQ (reference sequence). This CDR3 is CSSSPGDTEAFF. CDR3 sequence (DNA): TGTTCCAGCAGCCCAGGGGACACTGAAGCTTTCTTT.

V usage is TRBV7-9 and J usage is TRBJ2-7; TRBD2 is a possible D gene (5 bases). V gave up 1 base and J gave up 12 bases, with 13 bases separating them. The CDR3 is 12 residues long. CDR1 and CDR2 from the germline V gene are SEHNR and FQNEAQ (reference sequence). Written as DNA, the CDR3 is TGTGCCAGCAGCTTAGGGAACACGGGGTCGTACTTC. This sequence encodes CASSLGNTGSYF.

V gene TRBV6-6 combines with J gene TRBJ2-3, with D perhaps TRBD2 (9 bases). This CDR3 is 16 amino acids long. The V gene's germline CDR1 is MNHNY and CDR2 SVGAGI (reference sequence). Trimming took 6 bases from V and 6 from J, leaving 22 bases between them. In DNA, the CDR3 is TGTGCCAGCAGAGTACTCGCTAGCGGGGACAGGGATACGCAGTATTTT. Translated, it gives CASRVLASGDRDTQYF.

The chain has TRBV14 and TRBJ2-3; a weak D match, TRBD2 (6 bases). Germline CDR1 and CDR2: SGHDN and FVKESK. CDR3 size: 13 residues. V lost 7 bases to trimming and J lost 3 bases, with 11 bases between them. The CDR3 sequence: CASTRRDTDTQYF. Written as DNA, the CDR3 is TGTGCCAGCACCCGGCGGGATACAGATACGCAGTATTTT.

The chain links TRBV27 to TRBJ2-2; D gene unclear. From germline, CDR1 is MNHEY and CDR2 SMNVEV (reference sequence). The CDR3 is 12 amino acids. Trimming left V 6 bases short and J 4 bases short, with 6 bases between. CDR3 protein: CASRVSTGELFF. In nucleotides, the CDR3 is TGTGCCAGCAGGGTGAGCACCGGGGAGCTGTTTTTT.